This TCR beta chain emerged from a study of shared clonotypes between healthy human individuals. Trimming stripped 0 bases from V and 2 bases from J, with 14 bases between. The length of the CDR3 is 17 residues. Germline V gene sequence: CDR1 SGHTS, CDR2 YDEGEE. For unsorted samples, genomic DNA was extracted from roughly 100 million PBMCs. The repertoire was sequenced with immunoSEQ multiplex PCR; TCRdb's copy has only in-frame clones and lacks some. Of approximately 440,000 clones in the sample, 75% to 80% were seen once. V and J are TRBV5-8 and TRBJ2-2, with D possibly called TRBD1 or TRBD2 (5 bases each). This sequence was found in a woman between 40 and 50 years old in good health. Some clones in this sample may be carry-over from other donors' samples. Sequencing was carried out using PBMCs. The CDR3 spells CASSLGMGPQNTGELFF. For the CDR3, the DNA is TGTGCCAGCAGCTTGGGTATGGGACCCCAAAACACCGGGGAGCTGTTTTTT.